Sequencing of this T cell receptor beta chain was carried out in a study of T cell changes during pregnancy in multiple sclerosis. TCRdb's copy holds only in-frame clones and misses some; the assay was immunoSEQ multiplex PCR. Of about 42,000 clones detected, approximately 92% appear once; the ten largest clones hold under 2.5%. This TCR came from a female donor in good health, enrolled as a control in a pregnancy study. The sequenced sample was CD4+ T cells from peripheral blood mononuclear cells, obtained after pregnancy.

CDR3: CASTYRQVNYGYTF. CDR3 nucleotide sequence: TGTGCCAGTACCTATAGACAAGTCAACTATGGCTACACCTTC. J is TRBJ1-2 and V is TRBV19; D is undetermined. Germline V gene sequence: CDR1 LNHDA, CDR2 SQIVND (reference sequence). With 7 bases removed from V and 2 bases from J, the gap between germline ends came to 14 bases. This CDR3 comprises 14 residues.